One sample yielded the 32 T cell receptor beta chains listed below, sequenced in a study of blood T cell repertoires in COVID-19. The protocol was immunoSEQ multiplex PCR, while the TCRdb copy is restricted to in-frame clones and leaves out a portion. The sample lists 65,000 to 85,000 clones, over 80% occurring once. The sequencing sample was made of peripheral blood. The receptors were gathered from a human donor in a cohort sampled during active COVID-19.

This clone appeared once. This chain links TRBV28 with TRBJ2-5, with D hard to call. The CDR3 loop spans 14 amino acids. From germline, CDR1 is MDHEN and CDR2 SYDVKM. V lost 8 bases, J lost 5 bases, and 18 bases lay in between. The CDR3 spells CASSSQYGLETQYF. The CDR3, as DNA: TGTGCCAGCTCATCTCAATACGGGTTGGAGACCCAGTACTTC.

V and J are TRBV5-1 and TRBJ2-1, with 8 bases identical to TRBD2. Germline assignment: CDR1 SGHRS and CDR2 YFSETQ. This CDR3 is 16 amino acids long. The V segment lost 5 bases and the J segment 7 bases; nucleotides outside the gene matches: 14. The chain's CDR3 is CASSPRSGGLRNEQFF. The CDR3 nucleotides read TGCGCCAGCAGTCCTCGTTCGGGGGGGCTTAGGAATGAGCAGTTCTTC.

This chain joins TRBV9 and TRBJ1-2; 10 nucleotides align to TRBD1. The CDR3 covers 16 residues. With V trimmed by 0 bases and J by 6 bases, 8 bases remained unmatched. Germline V gene sequence: CDR1 SGDLS, CDR2 YYNGEE. This CDR3 is CASSVESGQGSHGYTF. CDR3 DNA: TGTGCCAGCAGCGTAGAATCGGGACAGGGGAGCCATGGCTACACCTTC.

The V call is TRBV11-3, the J call TRBJ2-7; a possible D gene is TRBD2 (6 bases). V shed 1 base and J shed 6 bases, with 13 bases lying between them. This CDR3 has 14 residues. Germline V CDR1 and CDR2: SGHNT, YENEEA. The CDR3 DNA reads as TGTGCCAGCAGCTTAGTTCGGGACTCGAGCGAGCAGTACTTC. Translation: CASSLVRDSSEQYF. Full variable domain (rest looked up from reference TRBV11-3 and TRBJ2-7): EAGVVQSPRYKIIEKKQPVAFWCNPISGHNTLYWYLQNLGQGPELLIRYENEEAVDDSQLPKDRFSAERLKGVDSTLKIQPAELGDSAVYLCASSLVRDSSEQYFGPGTRLTVT.

The rearrangement joins TRBV5-6 to TRBJ1-5; D is perhaps TRBD1 (5 bases). CDR1 and CDR2 (germline): SGHDT, YYEEEE. The CDR3 loop spans 16 amino acids. The V gene lost 0 bases and the J gene lost 4 bases, with 14 bases spanning the gap. CDR3 nucleotides: TGTGCCAGCAGCTTGGCCGGGGGATCCTGGAATCAGCCCCAGCATTTT. This gives the protein CASSLAGGSWNQPQHF. The whole variable domain, filled in from reference TRBV5-6 and TRBJ1-5, reads DAGVTQSPTHLIKTRGQQVTLRCSPKSGHDTVSWYQQALGQGPQFIFQYYEEEERQRGNFPDRFSGHQFPNYSSELNVNALLLGDSALYLCASSLAGGSWNQPQHFGDGTRLSIL.

V and J are TRBV24-1 and TRBJ1-2; TRBD1 agrees at 10 bases. With 9 bases clipped from V and 5 bases from J, the junction kept 8 bases outside the gene matches. Per the germline V gene, CDR1 is KGHDR and CDR2 is SFDVKD. This CDR3 contains 14 residues. The CDR3 spells CATSAGTGAYGYTF. DNA of the CDR3: TGTGCCACCTCGGCCGGGACAGGGGCTTATGGCTACACCTTC.

The gene calls are TRBV19 and TRBJ2-3, with 8 bases identical to TRBD1. Germline lookup yields CDR1 LNHDA and CDR2 SQIVND (reference sequence). This CDR3 has 12 amino acids. The ends lost 10 bases at V and 7 bases at J; junction bases unmatched: 7. CDR3 bases: TGTGCCACCGGGACAGGAGCCTATACGCAGTATTTT. Translating gives CATGTGAYTQYF.

The chain links TRBV5-4 to TRBJ2-7, with 7 positions matching TRBD1. This CDR3 comprises 13 residues. The germline V gene has CDR1 SGHNT and CDR2 YYREEE (reference sequence). The trim removed 4 bases at V and 6 bases at J, leaving 7 bases unmatched. CDR3: CASSVQGLVEQYF. The DNA of the CDR3 is TGTGCCAGCAGCGTACAGGGGCTAGTCGAGCAGTACTTC.

This chain connects TRBV11-2 to TRBJ2-7, with TRBD1 as a possible D gene (6 bases). Between the trimmed V and J ends, which lost 0 bases and 0 bases, there was a span of 12 bases. The germline V gene has CDR1 SGHAT and CDR2 FQNNGV. CDR3 length: 16 amino acids. The CDR3 coding sequence is TGTGCCAGCAGCTTAGATGGGGGCCGGGCCTCCTACGAGCAGTACTTC. Residues: CASSLDGGRASYEQYF.

The rearrangement joins TRBV5-1 to TRBJ1-1; 7 bases agree with TRBD1. V shed 1 base and J 5 bases; nucleotides not matched to a gene: 8. The CDR3 extends over 15 amino acids. Germline loops: CDR1 SGHRS, CDR2 YFSETQ. In nucleotides, the CDR3 is TGCGCCAGCAGCTTGAAGGGGGCGCGATGGACTGAAGCTTTCTTT. This gives the protein CASSLKGARWTEAFF.

The CDR3 here is CASSLVAQGQGYEQYF. CDR3 nucleotides: TGTGCCAGCAGCTTGGTTGCACAGGGACAGGGCTACGAGCAGTACTTC. The chain uses TRBV5-5 and TRBJ2-7; 9 nucleotides line up with TRBD1. V shed 0 bases and J 3 bases; nucleotides not matched to a gene: 7. The CDR3 covers 16 residues. The germline V gene encodes CDR1 SGHKS and CDR2 YYEKEE (reference sequence).

The J gene is TRBJ1-1, the V gene TRBV19, with D possibly TRBD1 on 5 matching bases. V shed 7 bases and J shed 4 bases, with 25 bases lying between them. The CDR3 loop spans 17 amino acids. In germline, CDR1 is LNHDA, CDR2 SQIVND (reference sequence). The CDR3 DNA reads TGTGCCAGTACCGACCCCAAAACGGGGGGGTTAAGCACTGAAGCTTTCTTT. Protein product: CASTDPKTGGLSTEAFF.

The chain joins TRBV6-5 to TRBJ2-5, with D possibly being TRBD1 (6 bases). This CDR3 has 14 amino acids. Germline values: CDR1 MNHEY, CDR2 SVGAGI. Deletions cut 2 bases from V and 5 bases from J, with 12 bases between. The CDR3 here is CASSYGQGKETQYF. The CDR3 region has the DNA TGTGCCAGCAGTTACGGGCAGGGGAAGGAGACCCAGTACTTC.

In nucleotides, the CDR3 is TGTGCCAGCTCACCGGTCCGGGACAGGGTCGCGGAAGCTTTCTTT. This codes for CASSPVRDRVAEAFF. The J gene is TRBJ1-1, the V gene TRBV18; TRBD1 matches 9 bases. Germline-derived CDR1 and CDR2 are KGHSH and LQKENI. The V gene end was trimmed by 3 bases and the J gene end by 8 bases; junction bases not matched to a gene: 10. This CDR3 is 15 amino acids long.

The chain carries TRBV14 and TRBJ2-1, with D possibly TRBD1 on 5 matching bases. V shed 2 bases and J shed 1 base, with 15 bases lying between them. CDR3 length: 17 amino acids. The germline gives CDR1 SGHDN, CDR2 FVKESK. The CDR3 reads CASSQLGGAESYNEQFF. As DNA, the CDR3 is TGTGCCAGCAGCCAATTAGGTGGGGCAGAATCCTACAATGAGCAGTTCTTC.

This clone was detected a few times. CDR3 protein: CASSDSGGTDTQYF. The DNA for the CDR3 is TGTGCCAGCAGTGACTCGGGAGGCACAGATACGCAGTATTTT. V is TRBV6-4 and J is TRBJ2-3, with D possibly TRBD2 on 5 matching bases. CDR1 is MRHNA, CDR2 SNTAGT, per germline. Trimming pared 0 bases from V and 1 base from J, leaving 5 bases between. CDR3 size: 14 residues.

The J gene is TRBJ2-7, the V gene TRBV7-6, with 9 bases matching TRBD2. The trim removed 5 bases at V and 4 bases at J, leaving 18 bases unmatched. CDR1 and CDR2 (germline): SGHVS, FNYEAQ. The CDR3 length is 18 residues. The CDR3 protein is CASSLQTGGLAESYEQYF. In DNA, the CDR3 is TGTGCCAGCAGCCTGCAGACGGGGGGACTAGCCGAGTCTTACGAGCAGTACTTC.

The J gene is TRBJ2-7, the V gene TRBV29-1; 8 nucleotides line up with TRBD1. Germline lookup yields CDR1 SQVTM and CDR2 ANQGSEA. V lost 2 bases and J lost 2; bases outside the gene matches: 5. The CDR3 is made up of 14 amino acids. The CDR3 loop reads CSVESGRGPYEQYF. CDR3 DNA sequence: TGCAGCGTTGAATCTGGCAGGGGGCCCTACGAGCAGTACTTC.

The genes are TRBV5-1 and TRBJ1-1; 7 nucleotides agree with TRBD1. Trimming took 3 bases from V and 7 from J; bases not matched to a gene: 3. The CDR3 runs 12 residues. Germline CDR1 SGHRS, CDR2 YFSETQ. Here the CDR3 reads CASSSDRVEAFF. In DNA, the CDR3 is TGCGCCAGCAGCTCTGACAGGGTTGAAGCTTTCTTT.

The chain links TRBV7-2 to TRBJ1-2; TRBD1 agrees at 8 bases. V shed 3 bases, J shed 2 bases, and the junction held 11 bases outside the gene matches. CDR1 SGHTA and CDR2 FQGNSA come from the germline V gene. The CDR3 has 17 amino acids. CDR3 protein: CASSFSAATGANYGYTF. As DNA, the CDR3 is TGTGCCAGCAGCTTTAGCGCCGCGACAGGGGCCAACTATGGCTACACCTTC.

The CDR3 region is CASSDARGYDSPLHF. In nucleotides, the CDR3 is TGTGCCAGCAGTGACGCCAGGGGTTATGATTCACCCCTCCACTTT. The chain is built from TRBV6-4 and TRBJ1-6, with a possible D match to TRBD1 (6 bases). The CDR3 contains 15 residues. The germline CDR1 and CDR2 sequences are MRHNA and SNTAGT. The V end was cut by 2 bases, the J end by 8 bases, with 13 bases between.

This rearrangement joins TRBV9 to TRBJ2-2; TRBD2 might be the D (6 bases). Trimming removed 3 bases from V and 1 base from J, with 10 bases in between. This CDR3 spans 15 amino acids. Germline V gives CDR1 SGDLS, CDR2 YYNGEE. CDR3 coding DNA: TGTGCCAGCAGCGCGGGACTGGGGAACACCGGGGAGCTGTTTTTT. Translation gives CASSAGLGNTGELFF.

The gene calls are TRBV28 and TRBJ1-2; TRBD1 is a possible D gene (6 bases). CDR1 is MDHEN and CDR2 is SYDVKM in the germline V gene. V gave up 7 bases and J gave up 6 bases, with 18 bases separating them. The length of the CDR3 is 14 residues. CDR3 residues: CASNTRGRQNGYTF. CDR3 nucleotides: TGTGCCAGCAATACCAGGGGCCGGCAGAATGGCTACACCTTC.

This chain links TRBV7-6 with TRBJ2-1, with 9 bases matching TRBD2. The ends lost 5 bases at V and 6 bases at J; junction bases unmatched: 8. The germline CDR1 and CDR2 sequences are SGHVS and FNYEAQ. The CDR3 covers 15 residues. The CDR3 spells CASSIGLAYFNEQFF. The CDR3 coding sequence is TGTGCCAGCAGCATCGGACTAGCGTATTTCAATGAGCAGTTCTTC.

The V and J genes are TRBV7-2 and TRBJ2-5; a weak D match, TRBD2 (6 bases). The CDR3 has 13 amino acids. Germline V gene data show CDR1 as SGHTA and CDR2 as FQGNSA. V gave up 1 base and J gave up 5 bases, with 8 bases separating them. For the CDR3, the DNA is TGTGCCAGCAGCTTAGTGGGGAGGGAGACCCAGTACTTC. This codes for CASSLVGRETQYF.

This clone was found once. The chain is built from TRBV5-1 and TRBJ2-7, with TRBD2 identical over 9 bases. Germline CDR1 reads SGHRS; CDR2 reads YFSETQ. This CDR3 comprises 15 residues. V dropped 5 bases and J dropped 2; count of bases not matched to a gene: 8. The CDR3 reads CASRYSGGKTYEQYF. Here the CDR3 DNA reads TGCGCCAGCAGGTATAGCGGGGGTAAGACCTACGAGCAGTACTTC.

J is TRBJ2-3 and V is TRBV27; D gene unclear. Germline V gene lookup returns CDR1 MNHEY and CDR2 SMNVEV (reference sequence). This CDR3 has 15 residues. Trimming took off 3 bases at V and 0 bases at J, with 10 bases between the two ends. DNA of the CDR3: TGTGCCAGCAGTTTGGTGGAGCCTAGCACAGATACGCAGTATTTT. Translating it yields CASSLVEPSTDTQYF.

This chain links TRBV5-1 with TRBJ1-4; possible D gene TRBD1, 6 bases. CDR1 and CDR2 (germline): SGHRS, YFSETQ. Deletions cut 6 bases from V and 5 bases from J, with 17 bases between. The CDR3 sequence is 15 residues long. The CDR3, as DNA: TGCGCCAGCACCCCTCTGGGGGCTAAAAATGAAAAACTGTTTTTT. Translated, it gives CASTPLGAKNEKLFF.

The chain joins TRBV18 to TRBJ1-6, with D maybe TRBD1 (5 bases). V lost 4 bases to trimming and J lost 5 bases, with 12 bases between them. CDR3 length equals 15 residues. In germline, CDR1 is KGHSH, CDR2 LQKENI. CDR3 sequence reads: CASSLREGDNSPLHF. CDR3 coding DNA: TGTGCCAGCTCACTCAGGGAAGGAGATAATTCACCCCTCCACTTT.

The gene calls are TRBV6-6 and TRBJ2-7; 8 nucleotides agree with TRBD1. This CDR3 comprises 16 residues. Germline trimming cut 3 bases from V and 5 bases from J; bases unmatched to any gene: 12. The germline V gene encodes CDR1 MNHNY and CDR2 SVGAGI (reference sequence). CDR3: CASSYPRTGSSHEQYF. The CDR3 DNA follows: TGTGCCAGCAGTTATCCCCGGACAGGGTCAAGCCACGAGCAGTACTTC.

V is TRBV27 and J is TRBJ2-4; D is perhaps TRBD1 (6 bases). V was shortened by 4 bases and J by 3 bases, with 13 bases between the two germline ends. The CDR3 runs 15 residues. Germline V CDR1 and CDR2: MNHEY, SMNVEV (reference sequence). The CDR3 reads CASSSQQGDKNIQYF. As DNA, the CDR3 is TGTGCCAGCAGTTCGCAACAGGGTGACAAAAACATTCAGTACTTC.

V usage is TRBV19 and J usage is TRBJ1-5; 7 bases align to TRBD1. The CDR3 loop spans 17 amino acids. Germline loops: CDR1 LNHDA, CDR2 SQIVND (reference sequence). V trimming: 3 bases; J trimming: 4 bases; junction bases outside the gene matches: 12. The CDR3 bases are TGTGCCAGTAGTATGTTGGCAGGGGGAAGGCAGAATCAGCCCCAGCATTTT. It encodes CASSMLAGGRQNQPQHF. Complete variable domain (other parts from reference TRBV19 and TRBJ1-5): DGGITQSPKYLFRKEGQNVTLSCEQNLNHDAMYWYRQDPGQGLRLIYYSQIVNDFQKGDIAEGYSVSREKKESFPLTVTSAQKNPTAFYLCASSMLAGGRQNQPQHFGDGTRLSIL.